This T cell receptor (beta chain) was retrieved from a study of T cell repertoires in aging, cancer and after chemotherapy. About the research overall: Around 10 million TCR reads were in the whole dataset.

Rearranged V-D-J TRB sequences were amplified with a mixed TRB-A/B primer pool. TCRdb recomputed calls from the multiplex PCR reads with MiXCR, one row per CDR3 protein. The table includes 9,000 to 13,000 distinct CDR3 sequences, around a third detected once. Amplification of TCR beta used genomic DNA extracted from peripheral blood. There are 16 residues in the CDR3. The V gene end was trimmed by 5 bases and the J gene end by 9 bases; junction bases not matched to a gene: 14. Germline CDR1 reads SGHAT; CDR2 reads FQNNGV. Input material: blood. The rearrangement links TRBV11-2 to TRBJ2-1; 9 bases line up with TRBD2. This receptor was obtained from a human donor in good health. The donor label of this sample is uncertain. The CDR3: CASSTQRGLAGTEQFF. The CDR3 coding sequence is TGTGCCAGCAGCACGCAGAGGGGGCTAGCGGGGACTGAGCAGTTCTTC. The whole variable domain, remainder taken from reference TRBV11-2 and TRBJ2-1, is EAGVAQSPRYKIIEKRQSVAFWCNPISGHATLYWYQQILGQGPKLLIQFQNNGVVDDSQLPKDRFSAERLKGVDSTLKIQPAKLEDSAVYLCASSTQRGLAGTEQFFGPGTRLTVL.